The following is a TCR beta chain sequence with its context. This sample was taken from a study of blood T cell repertoires in COVID-19. Study-level information: Collection of acute and convalescent COVID-19 samples took place in the United States, Italy and Spain. Nucleic acid was either cDNA or gDNA, and it came from T cells, B-cell-depleted T cells, or PBMCs.

Seattle participants joined during active infection and were tracked over time. In the original analysis: By means of reference gene primer amplification, nucleated cell counts were estimated. Generated by immunoSEQ multiplex PCR, the TCRdb table keeps only in-frame clones and is missing some. V and J calls and clone size are those listed in that table; D and trimming were worked out from the DNA. The data contain 230,000 or so clones, approximately 80% of them seen just once; the ten biggest clones take up 6.5% to 9.5%. The CDR3 extends over 14 amino acids. Between the trimmed V and J ends, which lost 8 bases and 3 bases, there was a span of 16 bases. Germline CDR1 is WNHNN and CDR2 is SYGVQD (reference sequence).

V is TRBV10-1 and J is TRBJ1-1, with D uncertain. Sample: peripheral blood. The sequence was collected from an elderly woman with COVID-19, enrolled during active disease. The CDR3 reads CASSQMRMDTEAFF. The CDR3 DNA reads TGCGCCAGCTCTCAGATGAGGATGGACACTGAAGCTTTCTTT.